The entry below gives a single T cell receptor beta chain sequence along with its context. TCRdb keeps only in-frame clones here, not all; method: immunoSEQ multiplex PCR. The sample holds about 53,000 clones; approximately 90% are singletons and the top ten take 4%. From germline, CDR1 is SGHRS and CDR2 YFSETQ. CDR3 length equals 14 residues. V lost 0 bases and J lost 6; bases outside the gene matches: 1. This sample was included in a study of blood T cell repertoires in COVID-19. Study summary: COVID-19 samples, acute and convalescent, were from the United States, Italy and Spain. Sample material is recorded as cDNA or gDNA derived from T cells, B-cell-depleted T cells, or PBMCs.

This chain links TRBV5-1 with TRBJ2-2; 8 positions agree with TRBD1. Sequencing was carried out using peripheral blood. The clonotype originates from a man aged 50 to 59 with acute or convalescent COVID-19. CDR3 bases: TGCGCCAGCAGCTTGGGACAGGGGTCCGGGGAGCTGTTTTTT. This encodes CASSLGQGSGELFF.